One sample yielded the 21 T cell receptor beta chains listed below, sequenced in a study of blood T cell repertoires in COVID-19 (dated by TCRdb to the early 2020s). Library creation used the immunoSEQ multiplex PCR assay. TCRdb obtained this table from immuneACCESS and retained in-frame rearrangements with V and J assigned. These tables miss some clones; where compared with another copy, unresolved V genes account for less than half of the shortfall, and the remainder is unexplained. For this sample the table gives 200,000 or so clones, of which around 83% were detected only once. 1.3% of the sample comes from the top ten. The sequenced material came from PBMCs or T cells enriched from blood (not recorded which). Receptors originate from a woman aged 40 to 50 with acute COVID-19.

V usage is TRBV10-3 and J usage is TRBJ1-4, with 7 bases matching TRBD1. This CDR3 spans 14 amino acids. Germline V gene data show CDR1 as ENHRY and CDR2 as SYGVKD. The J segment lost 5 bases and the V segment lost 6 bases, leaving 6 bases of the junction unmatched. CDR3 region: CAISRQGRNEKLFF. DNA of the CDR3: TGTGCCATCAGCCGACAGGGTAGGAATGAAAAACTGTTTTTT.

The chain carries TRBV5-1 and TRBJ2-2, with unresolved D. The CDR3 is 15 residues long. The V end was cut by 4 bases, the J end by 5 bases, with 15 bases between. Germline V CDR1 and CDR2: SGHRS, YFSETQ. CDR3 bases: TGCGCCAGCAGCGCCACATCCCCTCCGACCGGGGAGCTGTTTTTT. It is translated as CASSATSPPTGELFF. Combining the CDR3 with reference TRBV5-1 and TRBJ2-2 gives the whole variable domain KAGVTQTPRYLIKTRGQQVTLSCSPISGHRSVSWYQQTPGQGLQFLFEYFSETQRNKGNFPGRFSGRQFSNSRSEMNVSTLELGDSALYLCASSATSPPTGELFFGEGSRLTVL.

V usage is TRBV27 and J usage is TRBJ2-1; 9 nucleotides line up with TRBD2. V gave up 4 bases and J gave up 8 bases; unmatched junction bases: 15. Germline loops: CDR1 MNHEY, CDR2 SMNVEV (reference sequence). The CDR3 covers 17 residues. Written as DNA, the CDR3 is TGTGCCAGCAGTTCACCGCGGGGGGTAGCGGGGGTGCATGAGCAGTTCTTC. Residues: CASSSPRGVAGVHEQFF.

The chain couples TRBV10-3 to TRBJ1-2, with no clear D. Trimming took off 0 bases at V and 3 bases at J, with 5 bases between the two ends. Germline CDR1 reads ENHRY; CDR2 reads SYGVKD. The CDR3 runs to 13 residues. The DNA of the CDR3 is TGTGCCATCAGTGAGTCGCGGTACTATGGCTACACCTTC. Protein: CAISESRYYGYTF.

This rearrangement joins TRBV27 to TRBJ2-1, with 8 bases that match TRBD2. Germline loops: CDR1 MNHEY, CDR2 SMNVEV (reference sequence). The CDR3 consists of 14 residues. V shed 5 bases, J shed 7 bases, and the junction held 7 bases outside the gene matches. The CDR3 here is CASSVTGTRNEQFF. The CDR3 region has the DNA TGTGCCAGCAGTGTGACCGGGACTAGGAATGAGCAGTTCTTC.

The gene calls are TRBV7-7 and TRBJ1-4; TRBD1 aligns across 7 bases. The junction had 11 bases not matched to a gene; V was cut back by 5 bases and J by 14 bases. Germline V gene lookup returns CDR1 SSHAT and CDR2 FNYEAQ (reference sequence). The CDR3 length is 13 residues. The CDR3 DNA sequence: TGTGCCAGCAGCCCGAGTGCGACAGGGAGGCTGTTTTTT. Amino acids: CASSPSATGRLFF.

The count of this clone is one. This sequence joins TRBV5-8 and TRBJ2-5, with 10 positions matching TRBD1. Trimming at V came to 5 bases and at J to 4 bases, leaving 11 bases not matched to a gene. CDR3 size: 16 residues. CDR1 SGHTS and CDR2 YDEGEE come from the germline V gene. Here the CDR3 DNA reads TGTGCCAGCAGTCCAGGGACAGGGGCTCGGGGAGAGACCCAGTACTTC. Its protein is CASSPGTGARGETQYF.

The rearrangement uses TRBV7-2 and TRBJ1-1; 7 nucleotides line up with TRBD1. This CDR3 has 16 amino acids. The junction had 11 bases not matched to a gene; V was cut back by 3 bases and J by 4 bases. In germline, CDR1 is SGHTA, CDR2 FQGNSA. DNA of the CDR3: TGTGCCAGCAGCTTTGCCTTGAACAGGGGTGTCACTGAAGCTTTCTTT. Its protein product is CASSFALNRGVTEAFF.

The chain carries TRBV12-3 or TRBV12-4 and TRBJ2-7; a weak D match, TRBD2 (6 bases). The length of the CDR3 is 13 residues. The V end was cut by 8 bases, the J end by 2 bases, with 13 bases between. The CDR3 region is CASLGGSTYEQYF. The CDR3 bases are TGTGCCAGCCTGGGGGGTTCAACCTACGAGCAGTACTTC.

The chain uses TRBV4-1 and TRBJ2-5; 12 bases are shared with TRBD2. CDR1 and CDR2 from the germline V gene are MGHRA and YSYEKL. Germline trimming cut 4 bases from V and 5 bases from J; bases unmatched to any gene: 8. This CDR3 has 16 residues. This CDR3 is CASSLSSGRAVETQYF. The CDR3 DNA reads as TGCGCCAGCAGCCTATCTAGCGGGAGGGCCGTGGAGACCCAGTACTTC.

This clone appeared once. The J gene is TRBJ1-2, the V gene TRBV9, with 9 nucleotides matching TRBD1. V was pared by 3 bases and J by 8 bases, with 8 bases of the junction left unmatched. This CDR3 has 14 amino acids. Germline assignment: CDR1 SGDLS and CDR2 YYNGEE. The CDR3 region is CASSDIQGAGGYTF. Here the CDR3 DNA reads TGTGCCAGCAGCGATATACAGGGGGCGGGAGGCTACACCTTC.

This clone turned up a few times. The rearrangement joins TRBV16 to TRBJ2-1; TRBD1 might be the D (5 bases). The CDR3 sequence is 14 residues long. Germline CDR1 is KGHSY and CDR2 is FQNENV. V was pared by 0 bases and J by 7 bases, with 10 bases between. The CDR3 DNA follows: TGTGCCAGCAGCCAATCAAGGGGCGTAAATGAGCAGTTCTTC. Its translation: CASSQSRGVNEQFF.

The chain combines TRBV7-2 with TRBJ2-4; TRBD1 agrees at 7 bases. Germline V gene data show CDR1 as SGHTA and CDR2 as FQGNSA. V lost 5 bases and J lost 6; bases outside the gene matches: 4. This CDR3 is 13 amino acids long. The CDR3 here is CASSTGTANIQYF. The CDR3 DNA reads as TGTGCCAGCAGCACCGGGACAGCAAACATTCAGTACTTC.

This chain uses TRBV27 with TRBJ1-6; D gene unclear. Trimming shortened V by 6 bases and J by 10 bases, and 13 bases separated the two germline ends. The germline V gene encodes CDR1 MNHEY and CDR2 SMNVEV (reference sequence). CDR3 length: 13 amino acids. The CDR3 region is CASSGAGSSPLHF. The CDR3 DNA reads TGTGCCAGCAGCGGAGCGGGGTCCTCACCCCTCCACTTT.

This clone was counted once. The chain links TRBV19 to TRBJ1-1; D perhaps matches TRBD1 (6 bases). In germline, CDR1 is LNHDA, CDR2 SQIVND (reference sequence). Trimming removed 5 bases from V and 0 bases from J, with 16 bases in between. The length of the CDR3 is 16 residues. As DNA, the CDR3 is TGTGCCAGTAGTGCCCCGACAGGCCGCATGAACACTGAAGCTTTCTTT. It specifies CASSAPTGRMNTEAFF.

This clone was observed a handful of times. V is TRBV2 and J is TRBJ2-3; a possible D gene is TRBD2 (6 bases). Trimming pared 4 bases from V and 4 bases from J, leaving 18 bases between. Germline assignment: CDR1 SNHLY and CDR2 FYNNEI. CDR3 length: 16 amino acids. CDR3 protein: CASSGRRGRPSDTQYF. The CDR3 region has the DNA TGTGCCAGCAGTGGACGGAGGGGACGTCCCTCAGATACGCAGTATTTT.

The chain carries TRBV2 and TRBJ2-7; TRBD2 aligns across 13 bases. The germline CDR1 and CDR2 sequences are SNHLY and FYNNEI. V shed 5 bases, J shed 6 bases, and the junction held 4 bases outside the gene matches. This CDR3 is built from 14 residues. CDR3 bases: TGTGCCAGCAGTCCGACTAGCGGGAGGCCCGAGCAGTACTTC. Encoded protein: CASSPTSGRPEQYF.

The chain is built from TRBV5-6 and TRBJ1-2, with TRBD1 identical over 9 bases. V lost 0 bases to trimming and J lost 4 bases; unmatched junction nucleotides: 7. The CDR3 runs 16 residues. Germline V lookup: CDR1 SGHDT, CDR2 YYEEEE. In DNA form, the CDR3 reads TGTGCCAGCAGCTTGGTGACAGGGGGTATAATCTATGGCTACACCTTC. It translates to CASSLVTGGIIYGYTF. Looking up the rest from reference TRBV5-6 and TRBJ1-2 gives the full variable domain: DAGVTQSPTHLIKTRGQQVTLRCSPKSGHDTVSWYQQALGQGPQFIFQYYEEEERQRGNFPDRFSGHQFPNYSSELNVNALLLGDSALYLCASSLVTGGIIYGYTFGSGTRLTVV.

V usage is TRBV4-1 and J usage is TRBJ1-1; 7 bases fit TRBD1. The CDR3 spans 15 residues. Trimming cost V 2 bases and J 1 base; bases outside gene matches: 4. Per germline, CDR1 MGHRA and CDR2 YSYEKL. The CDR3 region has the DNA TGCGCCAGCAGCCAACCAAACAGGGGGAACACTGAAGCTTTCTTT. Translating it yields CASSQPNRGNTEAFF.

This chain joins TRBV11-2 and TRBJ1-5; D is unresolved. This CDR3 is 13 amino acids long. Trimming took off 8 bases at V and 0 bases at J, with 8 bases between the two ends. In germline, CDR1 is SGHAT, CDR2 FQNNGV. CDR3 in amino acids: CASPMNSNQPQHF. The CDR3, as DNA: TGTGCCAGCCCTATGAATAGCAATCAGCCCCAGCATTTT.

The rearrangement joins TRBV28 to TRBJ1-1; D may be TRBD1 (6 bases). Germline V gene sequence: CDR1 MDHEN, CDR2 SYDVKM. CDR3 length: 13 residues. V was cut by 2 bases and J by 4 bases, with 8 bases left in between. As DNA, the CDR3 is TGTGCCAGCAGTTTAAGGGGGGGCACTGAAGCTTTCTTT. Its protein product is CASSLRGGTEAFF.